A single sample is the source of the 19 T cell receptor beta chains below, sequenced in a study of monozygotic twins with inflammatory bowel disease. TCRdb processed the 5' RACE reads again and assigns one entry to each CDR3 protein, with no DNA. The sample has over 110,000 distinct CDR3 sequences. The sequencing input was blood. The receptors come from a human donor with ulcerative colitis or Crohn's disease, or a healthy co-twin of an affected twin (not recorded which).

This chain joins TRBV13 and TRBJ2-1; without DNA, the TCRdb call of TRBD2 cannot be checked. Germline loops: CDR1 PRHDT, CDR2 FYEKMQ (reference sequence). This CDR3 contains 15 residues. CDR3 sequence: CASSLTSYSYNEQFF.

This sequence joins TRBV28 and TRBJ1-5; TCRdb names TRBD1, which stays unverified in the absence of DNA. This CDR3 has 17 amino acids. Germline V gene lookup returns CDR1 MDHEN and CDR2 SYDVKM. This CDR3 is CASSFGMGGRSNQPQHF.

V is TRBV12-3 or TRBV12-4 and J is TRBJ2-3; the TCRdb call, TRBD2, lacks DNA for checking. The length of the CDR3 is 15 residues. The CDR3 is CASSDRTSGGDTQYF.

The V and J genes are TRBV5-1 and TRBJ1-1; TCRdb's D call, TRBD1, is unchecked because there is no DNA. CDR3 length: 14 residues. The germline CDR1 and CDR2 sequences are SGHRS and YFSETQ. This CDR3 reads CASSLTGVGTEAFF.

The chain employs TRBV7-2 and TRBJ1-1. The germline V gene encodes CDR1 SGHTA and CDR2 FQGNSA. The CDR3 runs 14 residues. The CDR3 spells CASSLAQGQGGAFF.

The chain combines TRBV6-5 with TRBJ1-1. Germline V CDR1 and CDR2: MNHEY, SVGAGI. The CDR3 loop spans 14 amino acids. CDR3 amino acids: CASSYSEGNTEVFF.

V is TRBV27 and J is TRBJ2-7; lacking DNA, the TRBD2 call made by TCRdb goes unchecked. The CDR3 is made up of 13 amino acids. Germline V gene data show CDR1 as MNHEY and CDR2 as SMNVEV (reference sequence). This CDR3 is CASRWADGYEQYF.

The chain links TRBV25-1 to TRBJ1-2; TCRdb reports TRBD1, a call that lacks DNA to check it against. CDR3 length equals 13 residues. CDR1 and CDR2 from the germline V gene are MGHDK and SYGVNS. The CDR3 region is CASSEYWGYGYTF.

The rearrangement uses TRBV7-2 and TRBJ1-2; lacking DNA, the TRBD1 call made by TCRdb goes unchecked. Germline V gene lookup returns CDR1 SGHTA and CDR2 FQGNSA. The CDR3 runs to 15 residues. CDR3 amino acids: CASSPPGTGGRGYTF.

The chain joins TRBV6-1 to TRBJ2-1; the TCRdb D gene call, TRBD1, has no DNA to confirm it. CDR3 size: 16 residues. The V gene's germline CDR1 is MNHNS and CDR2 SASEGT. CDR3 residues: CASSALVGVRWNEQFF.

V usage is TRBV5-1 and J usage is TRBJ2-6; the TRBD1 assignment by TCRdb is unverifiable without DNA. Germline V lookup: CDR1 SGHRS, CDR2 YFSETQ. This CDR3 comprises 16 residues. The CDR3 sequence is CASSLGTRSGANVLTF.

CDR3 loop: CASSSYSGNTIYF. J is TRBJ1-3 and V is TRBV7-3. The CDR3 has 13 amino acids. Germline V gives CDR1 SGHTA, CDR2 FQGTGA.

V and J are TRBV5-1 and TRBJ2-1; TCRdb reports TRBD2, a call that lacks DNA to check it against. Germline CDR1 is SGHRS and CDR2 is YFSETQ. This CDR3 spans 18 amino acids. The CDR3 protein is CASRRRLAGEVTYNEQFF. Looking up the rest from reference TRBV5-1 and TRBJ2-1 gives the full variable domain: KAGVTQTPRYLIKTRGQQVTLSCSPISGHRSVSWYQQTPGQGLQFLFEYFSETQRNKGNFPGRFSGRQFSNSRSEMNVSTLELGDSALYLCASRRRLAGEVTYNEQFFGPGTRLTVL.

The chain employs TRBV20-1 and TRBJ1-2. Germline CDR1 is DFQATT and CDR2 is SNEGSKA (reference sequence). The CDR3 loop spans 11 amino acids. This CDR3 reads CREAEGYGYTF.

V is TRBV12-3 or TRBV12-4 and J is TRBJ1-2; absent DNA, TCRdb's TRBD1 call cannot be checked. The CDR3 consists of 15 residues. The CDR3: CASSFGQGVSYGYTF.

The V and J genes are TRBV10-3 and TRBJ1-2; the TCRdb call, TRBD1, lacks DNA for checking. Germline V gene sequence: CDR1 ENHRY, CDR2 SYGVKD. The CDR3 sequence is 16 residues long. CDR3 residues: CAISAYDRDMVYGYTF.

The chain carries TRBV6-5 and TRBJ1-2; the D call from TCRdb, TRBD1, cannot be confirmed without DNA. Germline loops: CDR1 MNHEY, CDR2 SVGAGI. This CDR3 is built from 13 residues. The CDR3 loop reads CASSYEQGAGYTF.

The chain combines TRBV9 with TRBJ1-3; the TCRdb D gene call, TRBD1, has no DNA to confirm it. The CDR3 is 16 residues long. Germline V CDR1 and CDR2: SGDLS, YYNGEE. This CDR3 reads CASSVVGTDSGNTIYF.

The chain joins TRBV12-3 or TRBV12-4 to TRBJ1-1. This CDR3 contains 15 residues. CDR3 sequence reads: CASSPPGGSNTEAFF.